This T cell receptor beta chain was captured by sequencing in a study of tumor-infiltrating lymphocytes in primary liver carcinoma. This clonotype occurred once. The junction and the germline gene differ at one end; a read error may be behind it. Bulk tissue was left unsorted, and RNA and DNA were co-extracted from about 20-30 mg of it. The CDR3 has 13 amino acids. Germline V gene data show CDR1 as SGHAT and CDR2 as FQNNGV. The researchers produced TCR beta cDNA from 500 ng total RNA with a constant-region primer. Libraries for TCR beta were built through three nested multiplex PCR rounds, which together made up a slightly modified ARM-PCR procedure. TRBV1-TRBV30 forward and Cbeta reverse primers drove the first two roughly 10-cycle rounds. MiXCR, run by TCRdb on the multiplex PCR reads, gives a single entry per CDR3 protein. The table records approximately 120,000 distinct CDR3 sequences, approximately 64% of them present only once.

The receptor was isolated from a woman in her sixties with primary liver carcinoma and hepatitis B virus infection. Sequenced: liver tumor tissue from sampling region 3. Subset meaning: tumor region T3, left-lateral pole. The chain uses TRBV11-2 and TRBJ1-5, with D hard to call. CDR3 amino acids: CANSYSPEQPQHF. The CDR3 nucleotides are TGTGCCAACAGCTACAGCCCGGAACAGCCCCAGCATTTT. The full variable domain, in which reference TRBV11-2 and TRBJ1-5 provide the parts outside the CDR3, is EAGVAQSPRYKIIEKRQSVAFWCNPISGHATLYWYQQILGQGPKLLIQFQNNGVVDDSQLPKDRFSAERLKGVDSTLKIQPAKLEDSAVYLCANSYSPEQPQHFGDGTRLSIL.